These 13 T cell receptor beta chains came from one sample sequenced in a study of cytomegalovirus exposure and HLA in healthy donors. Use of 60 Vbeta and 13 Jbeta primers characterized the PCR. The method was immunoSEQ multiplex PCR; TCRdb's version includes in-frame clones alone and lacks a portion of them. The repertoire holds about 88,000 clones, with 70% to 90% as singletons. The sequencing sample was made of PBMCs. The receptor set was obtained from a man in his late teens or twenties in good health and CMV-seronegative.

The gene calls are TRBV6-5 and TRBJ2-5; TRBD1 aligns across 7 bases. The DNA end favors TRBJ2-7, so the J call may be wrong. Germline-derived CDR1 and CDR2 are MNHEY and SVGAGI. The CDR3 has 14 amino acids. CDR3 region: CASSYGKGAYEQYF. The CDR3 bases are TGTGCCAGCAGTTATGGGAAGGGGGCGTACGAGCAGTACTTC.

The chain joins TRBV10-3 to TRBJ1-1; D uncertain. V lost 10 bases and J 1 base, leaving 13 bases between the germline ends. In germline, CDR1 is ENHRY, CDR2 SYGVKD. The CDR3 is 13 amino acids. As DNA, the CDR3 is TGTGCCACCCTTCAAGTAGAGAACACTGAAGCTTTCTTT. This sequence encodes CATLQVENTEAFF.

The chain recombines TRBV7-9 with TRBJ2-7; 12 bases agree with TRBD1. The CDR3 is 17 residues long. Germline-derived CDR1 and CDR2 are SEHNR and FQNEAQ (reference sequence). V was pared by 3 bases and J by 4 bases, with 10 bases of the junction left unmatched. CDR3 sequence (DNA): TGTGCCAGCAGCTTGGGCCCCGGGACAGGGGGCGGTTACGAGCAGTACTTC. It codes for CASSLGPGTGGGYEQYF.

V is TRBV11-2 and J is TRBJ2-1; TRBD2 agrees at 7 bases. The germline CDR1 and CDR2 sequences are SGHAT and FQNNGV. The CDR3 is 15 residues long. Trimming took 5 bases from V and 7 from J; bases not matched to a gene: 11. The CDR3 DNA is TGTGCCAGCAGCCAGTTGGGGCGGGAGTTGAATGAGCAGTTCTTC. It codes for CASSQLGRELNEQFF.

CDR3 DNA sequence: TGTGCCAGCACAGACAGGGGGAGGGGAGAGACCCAGTACTTC. It is translated as CASTDRGRGETQYF. The genes are TRBV10-3 and TRBJ2-5; 9 bases agree with TRBD1. The ends lost 10 bases at V and 4 bases at J; junction bases unmatched: 10. Germline CDR1 is ENHRY and CDR2 is SYGVKD. CDR3 length: 14 residues.

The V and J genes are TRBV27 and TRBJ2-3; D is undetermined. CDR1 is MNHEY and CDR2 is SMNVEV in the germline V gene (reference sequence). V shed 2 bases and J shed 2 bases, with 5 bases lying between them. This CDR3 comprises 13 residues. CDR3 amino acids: CASSLLDTDTQYF. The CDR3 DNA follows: TGTGCCAGCAGTTTACTAGACACAGATACGCAGTATTTT.

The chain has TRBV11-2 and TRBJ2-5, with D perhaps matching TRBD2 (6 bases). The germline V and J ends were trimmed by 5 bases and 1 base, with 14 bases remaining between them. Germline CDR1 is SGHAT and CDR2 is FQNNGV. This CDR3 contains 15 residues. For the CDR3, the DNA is TGTGCCAGCAGCCCAAGTCGGGGGATCCAAGAGACCCAGTACTTC. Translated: CASSPSRGIQETQYF.

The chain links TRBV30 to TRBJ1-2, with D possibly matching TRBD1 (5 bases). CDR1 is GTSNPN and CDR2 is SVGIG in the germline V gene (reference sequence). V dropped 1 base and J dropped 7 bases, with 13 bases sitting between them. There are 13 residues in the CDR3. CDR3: CAWSAGGISGYTF. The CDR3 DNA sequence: TGTGCCTGGAGTGCCGGGGGGATAAGTGGCTACACCTTC.

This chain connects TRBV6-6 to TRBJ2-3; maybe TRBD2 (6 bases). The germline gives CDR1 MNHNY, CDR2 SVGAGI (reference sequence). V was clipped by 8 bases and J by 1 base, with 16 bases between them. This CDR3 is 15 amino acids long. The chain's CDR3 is CASGTFGGGTDTQYF. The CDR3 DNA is TGTGCCAGCGGAACATTCGGCGGGGGCACAGATACGCAGTATTTT.

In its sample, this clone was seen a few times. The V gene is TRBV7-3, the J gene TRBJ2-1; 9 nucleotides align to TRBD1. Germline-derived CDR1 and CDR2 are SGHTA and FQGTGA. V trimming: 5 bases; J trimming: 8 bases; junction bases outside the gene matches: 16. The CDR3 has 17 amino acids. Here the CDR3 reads CASSPHPGTGPVDEQFF. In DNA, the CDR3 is TGTGCCAGCAGCCCCCATCCCGGGACAGGGCCGGTGGATGAGCAGTTCTTC. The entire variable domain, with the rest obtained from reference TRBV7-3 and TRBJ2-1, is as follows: GAGVSQTPSNKVTEKGKYVELRCDPISGHTALYWYRQSLGQGPEFLIYFQGTGAADDSGLPNDRFFAVRPEGSVSTLKIQRTERGDSAVYLCASSPHPGTGPVDEQFFGPGTRLTVL.

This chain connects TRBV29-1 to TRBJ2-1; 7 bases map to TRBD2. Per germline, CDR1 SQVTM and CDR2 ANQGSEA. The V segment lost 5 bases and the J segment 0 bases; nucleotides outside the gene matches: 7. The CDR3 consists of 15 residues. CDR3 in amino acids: CSVSPGGSSYNEQFF. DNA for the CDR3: TGCAGCGTTTCCCCCGGCGGGAGCTCCTACAATGAGCAGTTCTTC.

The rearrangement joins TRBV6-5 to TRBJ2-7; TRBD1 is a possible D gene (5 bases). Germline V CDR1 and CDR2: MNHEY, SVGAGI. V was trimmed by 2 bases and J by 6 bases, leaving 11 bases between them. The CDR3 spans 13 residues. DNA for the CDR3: TGTGCCAGCAGTTACGGAGACAGATTCGAGCAGTACTTC. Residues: CASSYGDRFEQYF.

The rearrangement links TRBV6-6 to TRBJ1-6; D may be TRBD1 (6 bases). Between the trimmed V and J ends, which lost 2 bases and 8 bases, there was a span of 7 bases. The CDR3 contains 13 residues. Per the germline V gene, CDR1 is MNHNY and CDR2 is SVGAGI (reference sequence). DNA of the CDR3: TGTGCCAGCAGTTACGAGGGGGATTCACCCCTCCACTTT. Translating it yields CASSYEGDSPLHF.